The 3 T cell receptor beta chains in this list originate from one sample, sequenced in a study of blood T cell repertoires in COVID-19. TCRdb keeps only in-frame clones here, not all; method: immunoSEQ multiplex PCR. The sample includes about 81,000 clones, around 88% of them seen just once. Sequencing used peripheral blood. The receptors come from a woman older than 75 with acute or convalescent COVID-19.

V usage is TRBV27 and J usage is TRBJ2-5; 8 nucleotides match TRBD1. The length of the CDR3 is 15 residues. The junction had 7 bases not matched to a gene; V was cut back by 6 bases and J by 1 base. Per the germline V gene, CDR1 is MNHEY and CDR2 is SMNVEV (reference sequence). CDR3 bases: TGTGCCAGCAGAAGACAGGGGCGATCCCAAGAGACCCAGTACTTC. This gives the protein CASRRQGRSQETQYF.

DNA for the CDR3: TGCAGCGTTGAAGCCGCGATGGGCTACACCTTC. Translating it yields CSVEAAMGYTF. The chain links TRBV29-1 to TRBJ1-2; D not resolved. The ends were cut back, 1 base at V and 8 bases at J, with 8 bases in the middle. The length of the CDR3 is 11 residues. Germline V gene data show CDR1 as SQVTM and CDR2 as ANQGSEA.

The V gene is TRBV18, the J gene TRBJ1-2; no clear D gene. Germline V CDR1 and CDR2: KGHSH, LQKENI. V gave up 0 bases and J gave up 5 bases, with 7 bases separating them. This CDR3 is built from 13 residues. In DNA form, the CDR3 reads TGTGCCAGCTCACCACCATCTACTTATGGCTACACCTTC. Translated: CASSPPSTYGYTF.